This TCR beta chain was observed in a study of CD8 T cells in ankylosing spondylitis. Study-wide findings and caveats: Earlier authors reported some of these motif variants in reactive arthritis synovial fluid and blood. There was reportedly significant enrichment of clones that were disease-linked in matched ankylosing spondylitis synovial fluid. Within peripheral blood, clones linked to disease were CD8+ and relatively rare.

V was cut by 0 bases and J by 2 bases, with 9 bases left in between. This CDR3 region has 15 residues. CDR1 is MNHEY, CDR2 SVGAGI, per germline. This clonotype has a count of ten or more. Its antigen is still unknown. With molecular barcodes, quantitative 5'-RACE was used to make the TCR beta libraries. Via MiXCR, TCRdb re-called the 5' RACE reads, giving one row per CDR3 protein. Here the sample spans roughly 130,000 distinct CDR3 sequences, around 9.3% being singletons. This TCR derives from a male donor with ankylosing spondylitis or in good health (not recorded which). Sequencing input: blood, either unsorted or a sorted T cell fraction (not recorded which). V is TRBV6-5 and J is TRBJ2-3, with D perhaps TRBD1 or TRBD2 (5 bases each). This CDR3 reads CASSYSGPNTDTQYF. CDR3 sequence (DNA): TGTGCCAGCAGTTACTCGGGACCCAACACAGATACGCAGTATTTT.